The 24 T cell receptor beta chains below come from one sample, sequenced in a study of CD8 T cells in Susac syndrome. An input of roughly 0.45 to 1 ug of RNA was subjected to reverse transcription using random hexamers. TCRdb redid the calling of the immunoSEQ multiplex PCR reads with MiXCR, one entry per CDR3 protein. The sample has about 200,000 distinct CDR3 sequences, approximately 90% seen once. What was sequenced was CD8+ T cells from PBMCs. Receptor source: a human donor with multiple sclerosis.

The chain joins TRBV12-3 or TRBV12-4 to TRBJ2-7, with 12 bases fitting TRBD2. The CDR3 loop spans 15 amino acids. Trimming cost V 5 bases and J 6 bases; bases outside gene matches: 8. The CDR3 bases are TGTGCCAGCAGTAAAACTAGCGGGGGGTGGGTCGAGCAGTACTTC. Amino acid sequence: CASSKTSGGWVEQYF.

This clonotype has more than one count but fewer than ten. V and J are TRBV7-2 and TRBJ2-6, with D uncertain. The CDR3 covers 15 residues. V dropped 5 bases and J dropped 4 bases, with 12 bases sitting between them. Germline CDR1 and CDR2: SGHTA and FQGNSA. The CDR3 here is CASSNARAGANVLTF. In DNA form, the CDR3 reads TGTGCCAGCAGCAACGCCCGGGCAGGGGCCAACGTCCTGACTTTC.

The V and J genes are TRBV29-1 and TRBJ1-1, with D hard to call. The CDR3 runs 13 residues. The germline V gene encodes CDR1 SQVTM and CDR2 ANQGSEA. V gave up 4 bases and J gave up 5 bases, with 14 bases separating them. The CDR3 reads CSVVDPLSTEAFF. CDR3 bases: TGCAGCGTTGTGGATCCTTTGTCTACTGAAGCTTTCTTT. The variable domain in full, completed from reference TRBV29-1 and TRBJ1-1, reads SAVISQKPSRDICQRGTSLTIQCQVDSQVTMMFWYRQQPGQSLTLIATANQGSEATYESGFVIDKFPISRPNLTFSTLTVSNMSPEDSSIYLCSVVDPLSTEAFFGQGTRLTVV.

This clonotype occurred a few times. J is TRBJ2-7 and V is TRBV5-6; D is undetermined. Trimming took 2 bases from V and 6 from J, leaving 12 bases between them. The CDR3 sequence is 13 residues long. Germline V gene data show CDR1 as SGHDT and CDR2 as YYEEEE. CDR3 nucleotides: TGTGCCAGCAGCTTTTCCCTGACCGGCGAGCAGTACTTC. As protein: CASSFSLTGEQYF.

This clonotype was counted a single time. The CDR3 DNA sequence: TGCGCCAGCAGCCCCCGGGACATCGACTACGAGCAGTACTTC. Protein: CASSPRDIDYEQYF. The V gene is TRBV4-1, the J gene TRBJ2-7, with D perhaps TRBD1 (6 bases). V was cut by 4 bases and J by 3 bases, with 13 bases left in between. Per germline, CDR1 MGHRA and CDR2 YSYEKL. The CDR3 is 14 amino acids.

V is TRBV13 and J is TRBJ2-3; D call uncertain. CDR1 is PRHDT, CDR2 FYEKMQ, per germline (reference sequence). The CDR3 has 16 amino acids. Trimming took 5 bases from V and 2 from J, leaving 17 bases between them. The CDR3 loop reads CASSPTPGLNTDTQYF. The CDR3 DNA reads as TGTGCCAGCAGCCCAACCCCGGGCCTTAACACAGATACGCAGTATTTT.

The V gene is TRBV7-9, the J gene TRBJ2-7; TRBD1 agrees at 7 bases. Germline V gives CDR1 SEHNR, CDR2 FQNEAQ (reference sequence). The CDR3 length is 16 residues. Losses at the gene ends were 6 bases for V and 1 base for J; bases not matched to a gene: 12. The DNA for the CDR3 is TGTGCCAGCAGTTCTAGCAAGCAGGGACAGTCCTACGAGCAGTACTTC. Its protein is CASSSSKQGQSYEQYF.

This clonotype was counted a few times. The chain joins TRBV7-8 to TRBJ2-7; TRBD1 agrees at 8 bases. Trimming took 5 bases from V and 4 from J; bases not matched to a gene: 1. Germline V gene lookup returns CDR1 SGHVS and CDR2 FQNEAQ. The CDR3 extends over 12 amino acids. In nucleotides, the CDR3 is TGTGCCAGCAGCCGGGACAGGTACGAGCAGTACTTC. It translates to CASSRDRYEQYF.

This sequence joins TRBV9 and TRBJ2-7; 7 bases are shared with TRBD2. This CDR3 spans 14 amino acids. Trimming removed 3 bases from V and 2 bases from J; junction bases left unmatched: 5. CDR1 is SGDLS and CDR2 is YYNGEE in the germline V gene. The CDR3 nucleotides read TGTGCCAGCAGCGGGTCTAGCGGACCCTACGAGCAGTACTTC. This sequence encodes CASSGSSGPYEQYF.

For the CDR3, the DNA is TGTGCCAGCAGTCAACTACCCCCTGGGGCCAACGTCCTGACTTTC. It translates to CASSQLPPGANVLTF. V and J are TRBV7-2 and TRBJ2-6; D remains unclear. The V gene's germline CDR1 is SGHTA and CDR2 FQGNSA. The V end was cut by 6 bases, the J end by 2 bases, with 11 bases between. The CDR3 runs to 15 residues. The variable domain in full, with the rest retrieved from reference TRBV7-2 and TRBJ2-6, is GAGVSQSPSNKVTEKGKDVELRCDPISGHTALYWYRQSLGQGLEFLIYFQGNSAPDKSGLPSDRFSAERTGGSVSTLTIQRTQQEDSAVYLCASSQLPPGANVLTFGAGSRLTVL.

In its sample, this clonotype was seen once. The chain recombines TRBV7-8 with TRBJ2-5; possible D gene TRBD1, 5 bases. In germline, CDR1 is SGHVS, CDR2 FQNEAQ. V was clipped by 6 bases and J by 5 bases, with 13 bases between them. There are 13 residues in the CDR3. The CDR3 loop is CASRIDSWETQYF. For the CDR3, the DNA is TGTGCCAGCAGGATCGACAGTTGGGAGACCCAGTACTTC.

This clonotype was recorded only once. The CDR3 here is CASSGTSGNLVEQFF. For the CDR3, the DNA is TGTGCCAGCAGCGGGACTAGCGGGAACCTGGTTGAGCAGTTCTTC. The chain has TRBV9 and TRBJ2-1; TRBD2 agrees at 12 bases. The CDR3 is 15 residues long. CDR1 and CDR2 from the germline V gene are SGDLS and YYNGEE. V shed 3 bases and J 9 bases; nucleotides not matched to a gene: 7.

The chain uses TRBV6-1 and TRBJ2-3; 9 bases line up with TRBD1. The junction had 1 base not matched to a gene; V was cut back by 2 bases and J by 1 base. CDR1 and CDR2 (germline): MNHNS, SASEGT. The CDR3 loop spans 15 amino acids. Written as DNA, the CDR3 is TGTGCCAGCAGTGAATGGGACAGGGGCACAGATACGCAGTATTTT. The encoded protein is CASSEWDRGTDTQYF.

This clonotype has a single count. V gene TRBV12-3 or TRBV12-4 combines with J gene TRBJ2-1, with 7 bases lining up with TRBD2. V shed 6 bases, J shed 8 bases, and the junction held 13 bases outside the gene matches. The CDR3 extends over 15 amino acids. CDR3 nucleotides: TGTGCCAGCAGCGACGGGGGACTAACCACTGATGAGCAGTTCTTC. Its translation is CASSDGGLTTDEQFF.

The J gene is TRBJ2-5, the V gene TRBV15, with TRBD1 as a possible D gene (5 bases). The CDR3 is 15 amino acids. Germline-derived CDR1 and CDR2 are LNHNV and YYDKDF (reference sequence). V lost 3 bases and J 2 bases, leaving 13 bases between the germline ends. CDR3 loop: CATSSRDSFQETQYF. CDR3 DNA sequence: TGTGCCACCAGCAGTCGTGACAGCTTTCAAGAGACCCAGTACTTC.

The chain recombines TRBV9 with TRBJ1-2; 8 bases map to TRBD1. This CDR3 region has 16 residues. V was clipped by 4 bases and J by 2 bases; unmatched bases: 10. Per the germline V gene, CDR1 is SGDLS and CDR2 is YYNGEE. The CDR3 DNA reads as TGTGCCAGCAGCCCGGACAGGGCAGGACTGAACTATGGCTACACCTTC. Translation: CASSPDRAGLNYGYTF.

The V gene is TRBV7-6, the J gene TRBJ2-1; TRBD2 is a possible D gene (5 bases). The CDR3 is 15 residues long. Germline CDR1 is SGHVS and CDR2 is FNYEAQ. Trimming took off 5 bases at V and 10 bases at J, with 21 bases between the two ends. The CDR3 here is CASSPLDSRGAEQFF. As DNA, the CDR3 is TGTGCCAGCAGCCCGCTGGACTCCCGGGGTGCGGAGCAGTTCTTC.

The chain joins TRBV15 to TRBJ2-7; 10 bases fit TRBD1. The CDR3 contains 18 residues. V was pared by 5 bases and J by 4 bases, with 17 bases of the junction left unmatched. Germline V gene lookup returns CDR1 LNHNV and CDR2 YYDKDF (reference sequence). CDR3 DNA sequence: TGTGCCACCAGCCCGGCTGTACTCTGGGGACAGGGGATGTACGAGCAGTACTTC. It encodes CATSPAVLWGQGMYEQYF.

This clonotype showed up just once. The gene calls are TRBV29-1 and TRBJ2-3, with D possibly matching TRBD2 (6 bases). V was clipped by 3 bases and J by 8 bases, with 21 bases between them. CDR3 length equals 15 residues. The V gene's germline CDR1 is SQVTM and CDR2 ANQGSEA. CDR3 residues: CSVEEGLAAKGTQYF. CDR3 nucleotides: TGCAGCGTTGAGGAGGGGTTAGCTGCCAAGGGTACGCAGTATTTT.

The chain is built from TRBV12-3 or TRBV12-4 and TRBJ2-7, with 10 bases lining up with TRBD2. This CDR3 is built from 15 residues. The V and J ends lost 6 bases and 3 bases, in that order; junction bases with no gene match: 8. The DNA for the CDR3 is TGTGCCAGCAGCAGTAGCGGGGGGCCTGGCTACGAGCAGTACTTC. The encoded protein is CASSSSGGPGYEQYF.

The chain carries TRBV30 and TRBJ2-7, with 8 bases that match TRBD1. The CDR3 spans 13 residues. In germline, CDR1 is GTSNPN, CDR2 SVGIG (reference sequence). Trimming took 6 bases from V and 4 from J; bases not matched to a gene: 8. This chain's CDR3 is CACSGTGPYEQYF. The CDR3 DNA reads as TGTGCCTGCTCCGGGACAGGTCCTTACGAGCAGTACTTC. The full variable domain, with the rest looked up from reference TRBV30 and TRBJ2-7, is SQTIHQWPATLVQPVGSPLSLECTVEGTSNPNLYWYRQAAGRGLQLLFYSVGIGQISSEVPQNLSASRPQDRQFILSSKKLLLSDSGFYLCACSGTGPYEQYFGPGTRLTVT.

This sequence joins TRBV7-9 and TRBJ2-1; 11 positions match TRBD1. Germline values: CDR1 SEHNR, CDR2 FQNEAQ (reference sequence). The J segment lost 8 bases and the V segment lost 3 bases, leaving 6 bases of the junction unmatched. This CDR3 contains 15 residues. As DNA, the CDR3 is TGTGCCAGCAGCTTTGGGACAGGGGGTGGGTATGAGCAGTTCTTC. Translation gives CASSFGTGGGYEQFF.

The chain links TRBV12-3 or TRBV12-4 to TRBJ2-7, with D possibly matching TRBD2 (5 bases). The CDR3 is 15 amino acids. V was shortened by 1 base and J by 3 bases, with 13 bases between the two germline ends. CDR3 region: CASSLGPPGNYEQYF. The CDR3 region has the DNA TGTGCCAGCAGTTTAGGGCCTCCGGGGAACTACGAGCAGTACTTC.

The chain has TRBV30 and TRBJ2-1, with D possibly TRBD2 on 6 matching bases. CDR3 length equals 11 residues. CDR1 is GTSNPN, CDR2 SVGIG, per germline (reference sequence). Trimming left V 5 bases short and J 10 bases short, with 12 bases between. The CDR3 loop is CAWVTEGEQFF. The CDR3 DNA follows: TGTGCCTGGGTAACGGAGGGGGAGCAGTTCTTC.